This T cell receptor beta chain was recorded in a study of human T cells and chemical hapten exposure. About the research overall: Patients, largely female, had alopecia areata, totalis or universalis.

This clonotype came up a few times. Germline V CDR1 and CDR2: LGHNA, YNFKEQ. The V and J ends lost 4 bases and 4 bases, in that order; junction bases with no gene match: 5. The CDR3 consists of 15 residues. Time point given: pre-sensitization, week 0. Treatment denoted: therapeutic diphenylcyclopropenone sensitization with weekly scalp DPC. Per the original methods: Across samples, TCR counts had a median of roughly 97,000 and ranged from roughly 23,224 to 750,000. TCRdb re-derived calls from the RACE reads in MiXCR, one entry per CDR3 protein. What appears here as the V and J calls and clone size reflects TCRdb's work, not the paper's. The table records around 350,000 distinct CDR3 sequences, roughly 6% of them present only once.

Sequencing used whole blood, obtained in connection with sensitization to the hapten diphenylcyclopropenone (DPC). The chain recombines TRBV4-2 with TRBJ2-1, with 9 bases identical to TRBD2. This TCR was sampled from a woman under 30 with alopecia areata. Some clones in this sample may be carry-over from other donors' samples. This CDR3 is CASSLASGNYNEQFF. As DNA, the CDR3 is TGTGCCAGCAGCCTGGCTAGCGGGAATTACAATGAGCAGTTCTTC.